The sequence of this T cell receptor beta chain was determined in a study of Ad26.COV2.S vaccination and SARS-CoV-2 variants. Across the whole study: Donor was in the COV1001 Ad26.COV2.S trial arm. Broader study findings: Following vaccination, spike-specific CD8+ and CD4+ T cell responses reportedly exhibited substantial breadth. Responses of T cells in total may have been underestimated by the TCR breadth and depth analyses.

About this clone: Its target is unknown.

Sequencing used immunoSEQ multiplex PCR; TCRdb keeps in-frame clones, though not all of them. The sample includes about 440,000 clones, 80% to 95% of them seen just once. Specified treatment: roughly 20 received Ad26.COV2.S at low or high dose, single or two shots; five or six received placebo; per-sample allocation not given. Samples analyzed were those drawn on day 63 after the first vaccine or placebo injection. Material: peripheral blood, obtained in a trial of Ad26.COV2.S vaccine versus placebo. The clonotype was recovered from a person between 18 and 59 years old who received the Ad26.COV2.S COVID-19 vaccine or a placebo.

The CDR3 here is CASSPRASGVYEQYF. CDR3 nucleotide sequence: TGTGCCAGCTCACCACGGGCTAGCGGGGTATACGAGCAGTACTTC. The chain carries TRBV18 and TRBJ2-7; 9 bases map to TRBD2. Germline values: CDR1 KGHSH, CDR2 LQKENI. The CDR3 sequence is 15 residues long. With 1 base clipped from V and 4 bases from J, the junction kept 5 bases outside the gene matches.